The next 27 T cell receptor beta chains were all read from a single sample in a study of cytomegalovirus exposure and HLA in healthy donors. PCR used 60 Vbeta primers and 13 Jbeta primers. This table comes from immunoSEQ multiplex PCR, and its TCRdb copy is limited to in-frame clones, with some not included. The sample holds 130,000 or so clones, approximately 72% seen once. Specimen: PBMCs. The receptors shown here come from a man between 18 and 29 years old in good health and CMV-seronegative.

The V gene is TRBV10-3, the J gene TRBJ1-1; no reliable D call. CDR1 ENHRY and CDR2 SYGVKD come from the germline V gene. With 5 bases removed from V and 2 bases from J, the gap between germline ends came to 9 bases. This CDR3 contains 13 residues. The CDR3 coding sequence is TGTGCCATCAGTTCAAGCGCTAACACTGAAGCTTTCTTT. Protein sequence: CAISSSANTEAFF.

The CDR3 DNA reads as TGCGCCAGCAGACTCCGGACAGGAAGCACAGATACGCAGTATTTT. Its translation is CASRLRTGSTDTQYF. V and J are TRBV5-1 and TRBJ2-3, with 7 bases lining up with TRBD1. J gave up 0 bases and V 5 bases, and 6 bases lay outside the gene matches. The CDR3 contains 15 residues. Germline V CDR1 and CDR2: SGHRS, YFSETQ.

The V and J genes are TRBV28 and TRBJ1-4; possible D gene TRBD1, 5 bases. The V gene's germline CDR1 is MDHEN and CDR2 SYDVKM. V dropped 2 bases and J dropped 8 bases, with 6 bases sitting between them. The CDR3 has 12 amino acids. CDR3 nucleotides: TGTGCCAGCAGTTTAAGACAGGAAAAACTGTTTTTT. Its protein product is CASSLRQEKLFF. Variable domain in full (rest from reference TRBV28 and TRBJ1-4): DVKVTQSSRYLVKRTGEKVFLECVQDMDHENMFWYRQDPGLGLRLIYFSYDVKMKEKGDIPEGYSVSREKKERFSLILESASTNQTSMYLCASSLRQEKLFFGSGTQLSVL.

This clone was counted between two and nine times. V and J are TRBV2 and TRBJ2-3, with unresolved D. V lost 4 bases to trimming and J lost 2 bases, with 10 bases between them. The germline gives CDR1 SNHLY, CDR2 FYNNEI. This CDR3 region has 14 residues. CDR3 in amino acids: CASSGTRHTDTQYF. The CDR3 DNA follows: TGTGCCAGCAGTGGCACCAGACACACAGATACGCAGTATTTT.

This clone has a handful of counts. The chain links TRBV10-3 to TRBJ1-2; 8 bases agree with TRBD1. J lost 4 bases, V lost 6 bases, and 4 bases had no gene match. The CDR3 is made up of 13 amino acids. Germline V gene lookup returns CDR1 ENHRY and CDR2 SYGVKD. The CDR3 protein is CAIRGDRLYGYTF. Written as DNA, the CDR3 is TGTGCCATCAGGGGGGACAGGCTCTATGGCTACACCTTC.

This chain joins TRBV10-2 and TRBJ1-2, with D possibly being TRBD1 (6 bases). V was shortened by 7 bases and J by 7 bases, with 13 bases between the two germline ends. Germline values: CDR1 WSHSY, CDR2 SAAADI. This CDR3 has 12 amino acids. The CDR3 loop is CASTEGGFGYTF. The CDR3 coding sequence is TGCGCCAGCACCGAGGGGGGGTTTGGCTACACCTTC.

This clone appeared a few times. The rearrangement joins TRBV28 to TRBJ1-5; D is ambiguous. With 4 bases removed from V and 5 bases from J, the gap between germline ends came to 9 bases. There are 13 residues in the CDR3. Germline V gene sequence: CDR1 MDHEN, CDR2 SYDVKM. The CDR3 DNA is TGTGCCAGCAGTTCGAACAGAGATCAGCCCCAGCATTTT. Translated: CASSSNRDQPQHF.

Only a few counts were recorded for this clone. The chain has TRBV4-2 and TRBJ1-1; maybe TRBD1 (5 bases). CDR1 LGHNA and CDR2 YNFKEQ come from the germline V gene. The V end was cut by 0 bases, the J end by 1 base, with 18 bases between. The CDR3 sequence is 18 residues long. Here the CDR3 reads CASSQDWVGGEENTEAFF. CDR3 DNA: TGTGCCAGCAGCCAAGATTGGGTGGGGGGGGAAGAGAACACTGAAGCTTTCTTT.

The J gene is TRBJ2-7, the V gene TRBV5-3, with TRBD2 matching 9 bases. TRBV5-3 belongs to the ORF category, with a function that is uncertain. This CDR3 comprises 16 residues. The V segment lost 3 bases and the J segment 2 bases; nucleotides outside the gene matches: 9. CDR3 amino acids: CARSCNSGGEAYEQYF. CDR3 nucleotides: TGTGCCAGAAGCTGCAATAGCGGGGGAGAAGCCTACGAGCAGTACTTC.

This clone was observed a few times. The chain combines TRBV19 with TRBJ1-1; tentative D call: TRBD1 (6 bases). The CDR3 spans 12 residues. Trimming took off 3 bases at V and 8 bases at J, with 10 bases between the two ends. Germline V gives CDR1 LNHDA, CDR2 SQIVND (reference sequence). CDR3 protein: CASSIRGLEAFF. The CDR3 nucleotides are TGTGCCAGTAGTATCAGGGGACTAGAAGCTTTCTTT.

Notes on this clone: A read error may produce the germline difference seen at one junction end. The chain joins TRBV7-9 to TRBJ1-1; D gene unclear. This CDR3 spans 12 amino acids. Germline V lookup: CDR1 SEHNR, CDR2 FQNEAQ (reference sequence). CDR3 DNA: TGTTCCAGCAGCTTAACGGGCACTGAAGCTTTCTTT. Protein product: CSSSLTGTEAFF. Full variable domain (remainder filled in from reference TRBV7-9 and TRBJ1-1): DTGVSQNPRHKITKRGQNVTFRCDPISEHNRLYWYRQTLGQGPEFLTYFQNEAQLEKSRLLSDRFSAERPKGSFSTLEIQRTEQGDSAMYLCSSSLTGTEAFFGQGTRLTVV.

The chain is built from TRBV15 and TRBJ2-3; TRBD2 matches at 8 bases. V shed 8 bases, J shed 0 bases, and the junction held 4 bases outside the gene matches. Germline loops: CDR1 LNHNV, CDR2 YYDKDF (reference sequence). This CDR3 region has 14 residues. CDR3 sequence: CATRASGSTDTQYF. The CDR3 DNA sequence: TGTGCCACCCGAGCTAGCGGGAGCACAGATACGCAGTATTTT.

The table lists this clone with a count of one. CDR3 sequence: CASSGGRIETQYF. In nucleotides, the CDR3 is TGTGCCAGCAGTGGCGGGAGAATTGAGACCCAGTACTTC. The V call is TRBV2, the J call TRBJ2-5; 7 bases are a match to TRBD2. V shed 4 bases, J shed 5 bases, and the junction held 4 bases outside the gene matches. Germline V lookup: CDR1 SNHLY, CDR2 FYNNEI. The CDR3 covers 13 residues.

There are a few counts of this clone. The chain joins TRBV10-3 to TRBJ2-1; TRBD2 matches 12 bases. This CDR3 spans 13 amino acids. Germline trimming cut 3 bases from V and 12 bases from J; bases unmatched to any gene: 3. Germline assignment: CDR1 ENHRY and CDR2 SYGVKD. This CDR3 reads CAISDLAGGLQFF. CDR3 DNA: TGTGCCATCAGTGATCTAGCGGGGGGGTTGCAGTTCTTC.

The gene calls are TRBV19 and TRBJ2-7, with 11 bases lining up with TRBD1. Germline values: CDR1 LNHDA, CDR2 SQIVND (reference sequence). The V segment lost 3 bases and the J segment 4 bases; nucleotides outside the gene matches: 14. CDR3 size: 18 residues. The CDR3 DNA reads TGTGCCAGTAGTATCAGTACACCCGGACAGGGGGCGGAGTACGAGCAGTACTTC. Translation gives CASSISTPGQGAEYEQYF.

CDR3 sequence reads: CASSGGGGVTEAFF. Here the CDR3 DNA reads TGTGCCAGCAGCGGCGGTGGAGGGGTCACTGAAGCTTTCTTT. The J gene is TRBJ1-1, the V gene TRBV9; the D gene is possibly TRBD1 (5 bases). This CDR3 has 14 amino acids. Per the germline V gene, CDR1 is SGDLS and CDR2 is YYNGEE. Trimming took off 3 bases at V and 4 bases at J, with 13 bases between the two ends.

The genes are TRBV28 and TRBJ1-1, with unresolved D. V shed 10 bases and J shed 4 bases, with 16 bases lying between them. Germline CDR1 and CDR2: MDHEN and SYDVKM. This CDR3 spans 13 amino acids. The CDR3 here is CAISVALSTEAFF. CDR3 bases: TGTGCCATCTCGGTCGCCCTGAGCACTGAAGCTTTCTTT.

The chain joins TRBV19 to TRBJ1-1, with D possibly being TRBD1 (6 bases). The CDR3 totals 14 residues. The germline V and J ends were trimmed by 0 bases and 11 bases, with 16 bases remaining between them. The germline CDR1 and CDR2 sequences are LNHDA and SQIVND (reference sequence). Written as DNA, the CDR3 is TGTGCCAGTAGTATAGATCCCGTCAGGGGTTTGGCTTTCTTT. Its translation is CASSIDPVRGLAFF.

The gene calls are TRBV27 and TRBJ2-7, with D maybe TRBD1 (5 bases). The length of the CDR3 is 13 residues. Germline CDR1 is MNHEY and CDR2 is SMNVEV (reference sequence). With 3 bases removed from V and 1 base from J, the gap between germline ends came to 7 bases. The CDR3 region has the DNA TGTGCCAGCAGTTTCGCAGGGTCCTACGAGCAGTACTTC. Translation: CASSFAGSYEQYF.

The chain combines TRBV11-3 with TRBJ2-1; D might be TRBD2 (6 bases). V lost 5 bases and J lost 7, with 18 bases in between. The germline gives CDR1 SGHNT, CDR2 YENEEA. The CDR3 has 15 amino acids. For the CDR3, the DNA is TGTGCCAGCAGCCTACTCGCTAGCGACTATAATGAGCAGTTCTTC. Protein sequence: CASSLLASDYNEQFF. Together with reference TRBV11-3 and TRBJ2-1, the CDR3 gives the full variable domain: EAGVVQSPRYKIIEKKQPVAFWCNPISGHNTLYWYLQNLGQGPELLIRYENEEAVDDSQLPKDRFSAERLKGVDSTLKIQPAELGDSAVYLCASSLLASDYNEQFFGPGTRLTVL.

The chain is built from TRBV19 and TRBJ1-4, with 8 bases identical to TRBD1. The CDR3 totals 15 residues. CDR1 LNHDA and CDR2 SQIVND come from the germline V gene (reference sequence). V lost 5 bases to trimming and J lost 0 bases; unmatched junction nucleotides: 2. CDR3 coding DNA: TGTGCCAGTAGTCTACAGGGGGCAACTAATGAAAAACTGTTTTTT. As protein: CASSLQGATNEKLFF. The whole variable domain, filled in from reference TRBV19 and TRBJ1-4, reads DGGITQSPKYLFRKEGQNVTLSCEQNLNHDAMYWYRQDPGQGLRLIYYSQIVNDFQKGDIAEGYSVSREKKESFPLTVTSAQKNPTAFYLCASSLQGATNEKLFFGSGTQLSVL.

The J gene is TRBJ2-3, the V gene TRBV5-1, with a weak D call TRBD1 (5 bases). The CDR3 loop spans 14 amino acids. CDR1 is SGHRS, CDR2 YFSETQ, per germline. Trimming stripped 2 bases from V and 2 bases from J, with 9 bases between. The CDR3, as DNA: TGCGCCAGCAGCTTAGAACAGGTCACAGATACGCAGTATTTT. Its translation: CASSLEQVTDTQYF. Full variable domain (outside the CDR3, taken from reference TRBV5-1 and TRBJ2-3): KAGVTQTPRYLIKTRGQQVTLSCSPISGHRSVSWYQQTPGQGLQFLFEYFSETQRNKGNFPGRFSGRQFSNSRSEMNVSTLELGDSALYLCASSLEQVTDTQYFGPGTRLTVL.

V usage is TRBV7-8 and J usage is TRBJ1-1; 9 bases map to TRBD1. CDR3 length: 15 residues. Germline V lookup: CDR1 SGHVS, CDR2 FQNEAQ. J lost 4 bases, V lost 7 bases, and 10 bases had no gene match. For the CDR3, the DNA is TGTGCCAGCAACAAACAGGGGGCGCTGGGCACTGAAGCTTTCTTT. It specifies CASNKQGALGTEAFF. The variable domain in full, completed from reference TRBV7-8 and TRBJ1-1, reads GAGVSQSPRYKVAKRGQDVALRCDPISGHVSLFWYQQALGQGPEFLTYFQNEAQLDKSGLPSDRFFAERPEGSVSTLKIQRTQQEDSAVYLCASNKQGALGTEAFFGQGTRLTVV.

This clone was seen only a few times. The CDR3 DNA reads as TGTGCCAGCAGTCAGGCGACAGGGTCCAGGGCCAACGTCCTGACTTTC. It encodes CASSQATGSRANVLTF. The chain recombines TRBV5-6 with TRBJ2-6, with 7 bases aligning to TRBD1. The junction had 10 bases not matched to a gene; V was cut back by 5 bases and J by 5 bases. The CDR3 consists of 16 residues. Germline V CDR1 and CDR2: SGHDT, YYEEEE.

The chain joins TRBV10-3 to TRBJ1-2, with 9 bases fitting TRBD1. V shed 7 bases, J shed 3 bases, and the junction held 6 bases outside the gene matches. Germline-derived CDR1 and CDR2 are ENHRY and SYGVKD. The CDR3 length is 14 residues. In DNA, the CDR3 is TGTGCCATCAACCGGGACAGGGAGGACTATGGCTACACCTTC. Its translation: CAINRDREDYGYTF.

The chain has TRBV10-3 and TRBJ2-7; 7 positions match TRBD1. V dropped 11 bases and J dropped 3; count of bases not matched to a gene: 10. The CDR3 runs to 13 residues. Looked up from germline, CDR1 is ENHRY and CDR2 is SYGVKD. CDR3 residues: CAARGIYSYEQYF. CDR3 sequence (DNA): TGTGCCGCCAGGGGGATCTATAGCTACGAGCAGTACTTC.

This clone was found a few times. The J gene is TRBJ2-1, the V gene TRBV14; the match to TRBD2 covers 13 bases. The CDR3 totals 15 residues. Germline CDR1 reads SGHDN; CDR2 reads FVKESK. Trimming removed 5 bases from V and 7 bases from J; junction bases left unmatched: 5. The CDR3 region is CASSTRTSGRNEQFF. DNA for the CDR3: TGTGCCAGCAGCACCCGGACTAGCGGGAGAAATGAGCAGTTCTTC. The full variable domain, rest sourced from reference TRBV14 and TRBJ2-1, is EAGVTQFPSHSVIEKGQTVTLRCDPISGHDNLYWYRRVMGKEIKFLLHFVKESKQDESGMPNNRFLAERTGGTYSTLKVQPAELEDSGVYFCASSTRTSGRNEQFFGPGTRLTVL.